Listed below are T cell receptor beta chains from one sample, sequenced in a study of OX40 agonist ivuxolimab in advanced cancers. Method: immunoSEQ multiplex PCR; TCRdb's copy keeps in-frame clones and lacks some. The sample records roughly 68,000 clones, approximately 90% being singletons. This specimen was CD4+ or CD8+ T cells sorted from blood, taken in a trial of the OX40 agonist ivuxolimab. The receptors shown here come from an adult with an advanced solid tumor such as melanoma, head and neck, liver or kidney cancer. The CDR3 runs from the conserved cysteine through the conserved F or W. Each record gives: D gene, V gene, J gene, clone size, CDR3 DNA, CDR3 protein. A D gene is named only where the DNA matches it firmly. The size field is filled for only some rows; it gives once, few, many or a size class.

>-|TRBV9|TRBJ1-3|-
TGTGCCAGCAGCCCCAGTGGGGCGAGGGGAAACACCATATATTTT
CASSPSGARGNTIYF
>-|TRBV7-6|TRBJ1-2|once
TGTGCCAGCAGCCAAATGGGGGAGAGGGAGGGAGGCTACACCTTC
CASSQMGEREGGYTF
>-|TRBV19|TRBJ1-5|-
TGTGCCAGTCGAGGACAGAGGGGTCAGCCCCAGCATTTT
CASRGQRGQPQHF
>-|TRBV5-8|TRBJ1-3|few
TGTGCCAGCAGCTTGGATGGTCCAGCGAGTTTCTTCGAGTCTGGAAACACCATATATTTT
CASSLDGPASFFESGNTIYF
>-|TRBV7-2|TRBJ2-2|-
TGTGCCAGCAGCTTTACCTCCGCCGGGGAGCTGTTTTTT
CASSFTSAGELFF
>-|TRBV28|TRBJ2-3|-
TGTGCCATTCTAAGGGCCGGGGGCACAGATACGCAGTATTTT
CAILRAGGTDTQYF
>TRBD1|TRBV9|TRBJ1-2|few
TGTGCCAGCAGCGTCCCAGGGGGACAGGGTTTGTCTGGCTACACCTTC
CASSVPGGQGLSGYTF
>TRBD2|TRBV5-5|TRBJ2-2|-
TGTGCCAGCAGCGGGAGCGGGGAAACCGGGGAGCTGTTTTTT
CASSGSGETGELFF
>-|TRBV7-9|TRBJ1-1|-
TGTGCCAGCGGGGGCACTGAAGCTTTCTTT
CASGGTEAFF
>-|TRBV6-5|TRBJ1-4|-
TGTGCCAGCTCCTGGGGTGAAAAACTGTTTTTT
CASSWGEKLFF
>-|TRBV2|TRBJ1-1|few
TGTGCCAGCAGTAGCAGGGGCGACGCCACTGAAGCTTTCTTT
CASSSRGDATEAFF
>TRBD1|TRBV9|TRBJ2-1|-
TGTGCCAGCAGCGCCAGACAGGGTACCTACAATGAGCAGTTCTTC
CASSARQGTYNEQFF
>-|TRBV5-1|TRBJ1-6|-
TGCGCCAGCAGCCCGGCGGGGGACGGGGGAACCACCCTCCACTTT
CASSPAGDGGTTLHF
>-|TRBV28|TRBJ1-2|-
TGTGCCTGCGGGGGGCACTATGGCTACACCTTC
CACGGHYGYTF
>-|TRBV28|TRBJ1-6|few
TGTGCCAGCAGTTTAATCCAGGATAAACCCCTCCACTTT
CASSLIQDKPLHF
>-|TRBV19|TRBJ2-5|-
TGTGCCAGTAGTATAGATCTTCAAGCGATGCAAGAGACCCAGTACTTC
CASSIDLQAMQETQYF
>-|TRBV9|TRBJ2-1|-
TGTGCCAGCAGCGTAGGAAATGCTGTGTTTGGTGAGCAGTTCTTC
CASSVGNAVFGEQFF
>-|TRBV5-6|TRBJ2-7|-
TGTGCCAGCAGCTTCCGGGACACCCTCCTCGAGCAGTACTTC
CASSFRDTLLEQYF
>TRBD1|TRBV28|TRBJ1-1|-
TGTGCCAGCAGCTCCGGGACAGTCGAAGCTTTCTTT
CASSSGTVEAFF
>-|TRBV4-1|TRBJ1-5|few
TGCGCCAGCAGCCAAGAGGGCAGCCGATTCAATCAGCCCCAGCATTTT
CASSQEGSRFNQPQHF
>-|TRBV7-2|TRBJ1-1|once
TGTGCCAGCAGCTTAATTCAGACGGTGAACACTGAAGCTTTCTTT
CASSLIQTVNTEAFF
>-|TRBV9|TRBJ2-3|-
TGTGCCAGCAGCTACGGGACCCCCGATACGCAGTATTTT
CASSYGTPDTQYF
>-|TRBV29-1|TRBJ1-1|-
TGCAGCGTTCCATCTCCCCGGGACACTGAAGCTTTCTTT
CSVPSPRDTEAFF
>-|TRBV5-1|TRBJ2-3|-
TGCGCCAGCAGCGATTTCACAGATACGCAGTATTTT
CASSDFTDTQYF
>TRBD2|TRBV10-3|TRBJ2-5|-
TGTGCCGTCTCGGGGGGGGAGACCCAGTACTTC
CAVSGGETQYF
>-|TRBV2|TRBJ1-5|-
TGTGCCAGCGACGCAACGTTCACCAGCAATCAGCCCCAGCATTTT
CASDATFTSNQPQHF
>-|TRBV7-3|TRBJ2-6|-
TGTGCCAGCAGCCCCAGACCGTACTCTGGGGCCAACGTCCTGACTTTC
CASSPRPYSGANVLTF
>TRBD1|TRBV4-2|TRBJ1-5|-
TGTGCCAGCAGCCATCCCGGGACAGGGGAGCCCCAGCATTTT
CASSHPGTGEPQHF
>-|TRBV6-5|TRBJ2-1|-
TGTGCCAGCTCAGCGGACCTCTCCTACAATGAGCAGTTCTTC
CASSADLSYNEQFF
>-|TRBV6-5|TRBJ2-4|-
TGTGCCAGCAGTTACTCTGGGATAGCCAAAAACATTCAGTACTTC
CASSYSGIAKNIQYF
>TRBD1|TRBV15|TRBJ1-3|-
TGTGCCACCAGCCGGGACAGGGGTGACACCATATATTTT
CATSRDRGDTIYF
>TRBD1|TRBV12-5|TRBJ2-7|-
TGTGCTAGTGGTTCCCCGGACAGGCAAGCCTACGAGCAGTACTTC
CASGSPDRQAYEQYF
>TRBD1|TRBV19|TRBJ2-2|once
TGTGCCAGTAGTACCGGGACAGACCCACGGGAGCTGTTTTTT
CASSTGTDPRELFF
>-|TRBV28|TRBJ2-7|medium-sized
TGTGCCAGCAGTCCCCCAATCAGGGGCTACGAGCAGTACTTC
CASSPPIRGYEQYF
>-|TRBV6-1|TRBJ1-1|-
TGTGCCAGCTTGAGATCTAATCTGAACACTGAAGCTTTCTTT
CASLRSNLNTEAFF
>-|TRBV29-1|TRBJ2-1|few
TGCAGCGCCCGAGTGGGGACATCCCATTACAATGAGCAGTTCTTC
CSARVGTSHYNEQFF
>-|TRBV6-5|TRBJ1-4|-
TGTGCCAGCAGTGGCGGGGCAAGTGAAAAACTGTTTTTT
CASSGGASEKLFF
>-|TRBV5-6|TRBJ1-5|-
TGTGCCAGCAGCACGGGGGGGGGCAGAAGCAATCAGCCCCAGCATTTT
CASSTGGGRSNQPQHF
>-|TRBV6-4|TRBJ1-6|few
TGTGCCAGCGGGACCAGCCTTGGTTCACCCCTCCACTTT
CASGTSLGSPLHF
>TRBD1|TRBV5-6|TRBJ1-2|-
TGTGCCAGCAGCTTGAGGGGGACAGGGGGCGCCGATGGCTACACCTTC
CASSLRGTGGADGYTF
>TRBD2|TRBV19|TRBJ2-1|-
TGTGCCAGTAGTATAGGGGGAGGGGTGACCTACAATGAGCAGTTCTTC
CASSIGGGVTYNEQFF
>-|TRBV6-1|TRBJ1-2|-
TGTGCCAGCAGGACCGGGGGGGGCTACACCTTC
CASRTGGGYTF
>-|TRBV19|TRBJ2-7|-
TGTGCCAGTAGTATAGCCAGGACTTCCTACGAGCAGTACTTC
CASSIARTSYEQYF
>-|TRBV9|TRBJ2-2|-
TGTGCCAGCAGCGTAGACGTTACCGGGGAGCTGTTTTTT
CASSVDVTGELFF
>-|TRBV6-5|TRBJ1-1|-
TGTGCCAGCAGTCCCAGACAGAGTACTGAAGCTTTCTTT
CASSPRQSTEAFF
>-|TRBV15|TRBJ1-2|-
TGTGCCACCAGCAGAGATCGGGGGACGGGGGCTAACTATGGCTACACCTTC
CATSRDRGTGANYGYTF
>-|TRBV7-9|TRBJ2-6|once
TGTGCCAGCAGCTCCCTCATTGGGGGGCTACTCTCTGGGGCCAACGTCCTGACTTTC
CASSSLIGGLLSGANVLTF
>-|TRBV6-5|TRBJ1-2|-
TGTGCCAGCCAGGATAGTCTCTATGGCTACACCTTC
CASQDSLYGYTF
>-|TRBV29-1|TRBJ2-7|once
TGCAGCGTGGGAGCCGGCGACACCTACGAGCAGTACTTC
CSVGAGDTYEQYF
>-|TRBV25-1|TRBJ2-2|once
TGTGCCAGCAGTGAATTTAGGACCTCGAACACCGGGGAGCTGTTTTTT
CASSEFRTSNTGELFF
>-|TRBV9|TRBJ2-1|-
TGTGCCAGCAGCGTAGGATGGGCACTAAATGAGCAGTTCTTC
CASSVGWALNEQFF
>TRBD1|TRBV6-1|TRBJ2-7|-
TGTGCCAGCAGTGAAGGACAGGGTTTTCCCTACGAGCAGTACTTC
CASSEGQGFPYEQYF
>TRBD1|TRBV2|TRBJ1-3|-
TGTGCCAGCAGCCCGACAGGGGCAAACACCATATATTTT
CASSPTGANTIYF
>-|TRBV6-4|TRBJ2-1|once
TGTGCCAGCTCGGTCGAGAGGTTTGATGAGCAGTTCTTC
CASSVERFDEQFF
>TRBD1|TRBV11-3|TRBJ1-5|-
TGTGCCAGCAGCTTGGACAGGTCGGGGCAGCCCCAGCATTTT
CASSLDRSGQPQHF
>-|TRBV28|TRBJ2-7|-
TGTGCCAGCAGTTCCGGGACGGTCTCCTACGAGCAGTACTTC
CASSSGTVSYEQYF
>-|TRBV6-6|TRBJ2-3|-
TGTGCCAGCCCTCCCCCGGGCTCCACAGATACGCAGTATTTT
CASPPPGSTDTQYF
>-|TRBV5-1|TRBJ2-2|-
TGCGCCAGCAGCGTTGGACAAGGGGCCGCCGGGGAGCTGTTTTTT
CASSVGQGAAGELFF
>-|TRBV28|TRBJ2-6|few
TGTGCCAGCGAACTCAACAGATCTGGGGCCAACGTCCTGACTTTC
CASELNRSGANVLTF
>TRBD1|TRBV18|TRBJ1-1|-
TGTGCCAGCTCACGACGGGACAGGGGGGCTGAAGCTTTCTTT
CASSRRDRGAEAFF